This T cell receptor beta chain is drawn from a study of T-cell memory formation after mild COVID-19. Study information: Largely, TCR clusters stayed within a single donor. Whole-study results and caveats: Pre-infection memory carried some responding clones, suggesting that cross-reactive memory joined.

V trimming: 0 bases; J trimming: 4 bases; junction bases outside the gene matches: 7. Germline CDR1 is LGHNA and CDR2 is YNFKEQ. This CDR3 comprises 16 residues. Amplification by 5'RACE using constant-segment primers produced TCR alpha and TCR beta cDNA libraries that carried sample barcodes and UMIs. In TCRdb, the 5' RACE reads were re-called with MiXCR into one record per CDR3 protein. The sample lists some 210,000 distinct CDR3 sequences, approximately 16% occurring once. This clonotype has just a few counts. Its antigen is as yet unknown. The chain carries TRBV4-2 and TRBJ1-2, with TRBD1 matching over 8 bases. The sample consisted of PBMCs or a T cell subset sorted from them (not recorded which). The source is an adult woman who had mild COVID-19 (a few samples of this study predate the infection). Cell type and time point are not known. The CDR3 sequence is CASSQEYTGGIYGYTF. The CDR3, as DNA: TGTGCCAGCAGCCAAGAATATACAGGGGGGATCTATGGCTACACCTTC.